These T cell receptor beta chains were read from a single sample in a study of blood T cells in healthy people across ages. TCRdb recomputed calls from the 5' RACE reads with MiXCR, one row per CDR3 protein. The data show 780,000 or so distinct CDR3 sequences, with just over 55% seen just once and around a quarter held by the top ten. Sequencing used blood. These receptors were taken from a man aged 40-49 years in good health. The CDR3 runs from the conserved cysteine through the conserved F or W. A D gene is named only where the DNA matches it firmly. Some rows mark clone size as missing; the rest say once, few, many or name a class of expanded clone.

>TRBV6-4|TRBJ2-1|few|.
CASSVSAGSYNEQFF
TGTGCCAGCAGTGTCTCGGCTGGCTCCTACAATGAGCAGTTCTTC
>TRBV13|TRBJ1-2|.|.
CASTPRKKTGNYGYTF
TGTGCCAGCACCCCACGGAAAAAGACAGGAAACTATGGCTACACCTTC
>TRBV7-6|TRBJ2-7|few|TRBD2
CASSSTPGLAYEQYF
TGTGCCAGCAGCTCAACGCCGGGACTAGCTTACGAGCAGTACTTC
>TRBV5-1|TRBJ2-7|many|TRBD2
CASSVNSGRADEQYF
TGCGCCAGCAGCGTCAATAGCGGGAGGGCCGACGAGCAGTACTTC
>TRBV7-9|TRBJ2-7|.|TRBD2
CASSLTSDEQYF
TGTGCCAGCAGCTTGACTAGCGACGAGCAGTACTTC
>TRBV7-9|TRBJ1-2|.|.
CASSSRNWDGYGYTF
TGTGCCAGCAGCTCACGTAACTGGGACGGCTATGGCTACACCTTC
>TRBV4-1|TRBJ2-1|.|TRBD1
CASSQDRTGGDEQFF
TGCGCCAGCAGCCAAGATCGGACAGGGGGCGATGAGCAGTTCTTC
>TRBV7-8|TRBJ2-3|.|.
CASSFPDIPSADTQYF
TGTGCCAGCAGCTTCCCAGATATCCCCTCTGCAGATACGCAGTATTTT
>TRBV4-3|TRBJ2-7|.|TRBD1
CASSQEASPGQTYEQYF
TGCGCCAGCAGCCAAGAGGCCAGCCCGGGACAGACCTACGAGCAGTACTTC
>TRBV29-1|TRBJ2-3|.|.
CSAGEHRVEQYF
TGCAGCGCGGGAGAGCACAGGGTCGAGCAGTATTTT
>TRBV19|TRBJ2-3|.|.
CASSMGQGSTGTQYF
TGTGCCAGTAGTATGGGGCAGGGGAGCACAGGTACGCAGTATTTT
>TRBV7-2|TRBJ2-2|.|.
CASSLGQNAAPGELFF
TGTGCCAGCAGCTTAGGGCAGAACGCTGCTCCCGGGGAGCTGTTTTTT
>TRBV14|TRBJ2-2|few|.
CASSQVRGNTGELFF
TGTGCCAGCAGCCAAGTTCGTGGGAACACCGGGGAGCTGTTTTTT
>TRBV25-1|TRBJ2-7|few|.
CASAGGSYEQYF
TGTGCCAGCGCAGGAGGCTCCTACGAGCAGTACTTC
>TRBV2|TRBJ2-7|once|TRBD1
CASTEGTETIYEQYF
TGTGCCAGCACCGAGGGGACAGAAACTATCTACGAGCAGTACTTC
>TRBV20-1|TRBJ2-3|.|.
CSARGLRAAQNTQYF
TGCAGTGCTAGAGGCCTTCGGGCCGCACAGAATACGCAGTATTTT
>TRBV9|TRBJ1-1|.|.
CASSVGHGALNTEAFF
TGTGCCAGCAGCGTAGGACATGGAGCGCTGAACACTGAAGCTTTCTTT
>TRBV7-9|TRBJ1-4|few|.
CASSLGTATNEKLFF
TGTGCCAGCAGCCTCGGGACGGCAACTAATGAAAAACTGTTTTTT
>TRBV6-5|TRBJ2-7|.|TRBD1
CASSYAGGFGEQYF
TGTGCCAGCAGTTACGCAGGGGGCTTTGGTGAGCAGTACTTC
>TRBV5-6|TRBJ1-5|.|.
CASSRTVDQPQHF
TGTGCCAGCAGTCGGACAGTAGATCAGCCCCAGCATTTT
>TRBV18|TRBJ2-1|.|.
CASSFPQPGRQYNEQFF
TGTGCCAGCTCATTTCCTCAACCGGGACGTCAATACAATGAGCAGTTCTTC
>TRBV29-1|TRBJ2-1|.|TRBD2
CSVEPPPSGSSSYNEQFF
TGCAGCGTTGAACCCCCCCCTAGCGGAAGCAGCTCCTACAATGAGCAGTTCTTC
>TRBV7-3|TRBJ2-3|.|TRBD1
CASSARTGPQYF
TGTGCCAGCAGCGCACGGACAGGGCCGCAGTATTTT
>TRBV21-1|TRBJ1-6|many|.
CASSKAPSLASGKNSPLHF
TGTGCCAGCAGCAAAGCGCCAAGTTTGGCATCGGGGAAGAATTCACCCCTCCACTTT
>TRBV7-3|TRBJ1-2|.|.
CASSLIQAGIYGYTF
TGTGCCAGCAGCTTAATTCAGGCAGGGATCTATGGCTACACCTTC
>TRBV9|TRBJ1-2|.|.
CASSVAPGNYGYTF
TGTGCCAGCAGCGTAGCTCCGGGGAACTATGGCTACACCTTC
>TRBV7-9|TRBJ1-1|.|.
CASSDVTGNTEAFF
TGTGCCAGCAGCGACGTCACAGGGAACACTGAAGCTTTCTTT
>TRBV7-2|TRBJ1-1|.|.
CASSFAAGANTEAFF
TGTGCCAGCAGCTTTGCGGCAGGAGCTAACACTGAAGCTTTCTTT
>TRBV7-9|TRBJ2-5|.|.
CASSDGGLRETQYF
TGTGCCAGCAGCGATGGAGGGTTGAGAGAGACCCAGTACTTC
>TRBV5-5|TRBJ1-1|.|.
CAGSVQGTEAFF
TGTGCCGGCAGCGTACAGGGCACTGAAGCTTTCTTT
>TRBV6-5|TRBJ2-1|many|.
CASSYSGSQGQYNEQFF
TGTGCCAGCAGTTACTCGGGTTCACAGGGTCAATACAATGAGCAGTTCTTC
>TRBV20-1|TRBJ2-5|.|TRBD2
CSARALGLAGRVDEQYF
TGCAGTGCTAGAGCCCTGGGACTAGCGGGAAGGGTTGATGAGCAGTACTTC
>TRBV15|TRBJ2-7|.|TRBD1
CATSREWGQGSYEQYF
TGTGCCACCAGCAGAGAATGGGGACAGGGATCCTACGAGCAGTACTTC
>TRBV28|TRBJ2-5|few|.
CASSRPLTGVKETQYF
TGTGCCAGCAGCCGACCACTGACGGGAGTAAAAGAGACCCAGTACTTC
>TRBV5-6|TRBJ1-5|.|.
CASSRIRGGNNQPQHF
TGTGCCAGCAGCCGTATAAGGGGGGGGAACAATCAGCCTCAGCATTTT
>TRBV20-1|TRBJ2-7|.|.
CSATTGVEQYF
TGCAGTGCTACAACAGGTGTAGAGCAGTACTTC
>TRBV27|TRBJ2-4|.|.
CASSALDGYNEQYF
TGTGCCAGCAGTGCTCTGGACGGATACAATGAGCAGTACTTC
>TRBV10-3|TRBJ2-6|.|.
CAISESRTPGSGANVLTF
TGTGCCATCAGTGAGTCCAGGACGCCAGGCTCTGGGGCCAACGTCCTGACTTTC
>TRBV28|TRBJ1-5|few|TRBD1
CASTETGFNDQPQHF
TGTGCCAGCACTGAGACAGGGTTTAACGATCAGCCCCAGCATTTT
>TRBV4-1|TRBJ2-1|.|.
CASSQVGGYNEQFF
TGCGCCAGCAGCCAAGTGGGCGGATATAACGAGCAGTTCTTC
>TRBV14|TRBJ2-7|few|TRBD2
CASSPPGLEKIYEQYF
TGTGCCAGCAGCCCCCCGGGACTAGAAAAGATCTACGAGCAGTACTTC
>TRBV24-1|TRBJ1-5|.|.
CATSDPTYAQHF
TGTGCCACCAGTGACCCTACATATGCCCAGCATTTT
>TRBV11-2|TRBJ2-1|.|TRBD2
CASSNDRGRLAGRSYNEQFF
TGTGCCAGCAGCAACGACAGGGGACGACTAGCGGGCCGTTCCTACAATGAGCAGTTCTTC
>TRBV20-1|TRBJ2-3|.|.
CSASRTTRKDTQYF
TGCAGTGCTAGTCGAACTACAAGGAAGGATACGCAGTATTTT
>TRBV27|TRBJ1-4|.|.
CASSLVKDTQGKLFF
TGTGCCAGCAGTTTAGTCAAGGACACCCAGGGAAAACTGTTTTTT
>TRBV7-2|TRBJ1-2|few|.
CASSLRDGDGYTF
TGTGCCAGCAGCTTAAGGGACGGCGATGGCTACACCTTC
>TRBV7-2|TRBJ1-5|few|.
CASSPRMGGGNQPQHF
TGTGCCAGCAGCCCCAGAATGGGGGGGGGCAATCAGCCCCAGCATTTT
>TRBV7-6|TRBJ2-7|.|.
CASSTRTDYEQYF
TGTGCCAGCAGCACGCGAACTGACTACGAGCAGTACTTC
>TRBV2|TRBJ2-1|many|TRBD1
CAATPDRANEQFF
TGTGCCGCGACACCGGACAGGGCAAATGAGCAGTTCTTC
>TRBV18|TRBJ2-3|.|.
CASSPSGRDTDTQYF
TGTGCCAGCTCACCAAGTGGCAGGGACACAGATACGCAGTATTTT